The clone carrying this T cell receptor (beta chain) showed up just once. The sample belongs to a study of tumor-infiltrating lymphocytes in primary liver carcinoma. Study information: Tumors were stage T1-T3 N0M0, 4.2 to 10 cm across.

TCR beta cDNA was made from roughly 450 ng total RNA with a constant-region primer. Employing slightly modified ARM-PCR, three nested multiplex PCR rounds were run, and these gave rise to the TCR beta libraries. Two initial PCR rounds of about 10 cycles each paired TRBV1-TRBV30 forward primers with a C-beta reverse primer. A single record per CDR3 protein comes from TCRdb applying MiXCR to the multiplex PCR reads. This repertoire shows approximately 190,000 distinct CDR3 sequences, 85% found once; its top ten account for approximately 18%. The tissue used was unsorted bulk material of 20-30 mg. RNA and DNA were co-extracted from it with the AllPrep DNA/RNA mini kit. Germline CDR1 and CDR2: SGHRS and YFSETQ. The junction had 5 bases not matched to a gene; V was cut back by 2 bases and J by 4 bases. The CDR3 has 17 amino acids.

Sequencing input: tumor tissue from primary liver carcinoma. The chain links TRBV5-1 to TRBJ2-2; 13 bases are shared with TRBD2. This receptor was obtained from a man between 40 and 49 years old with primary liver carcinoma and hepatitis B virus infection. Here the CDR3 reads CASSFETSGRGTGELFF. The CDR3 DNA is TGCGCCAGCAGCTTCGAAACTAGCGGGAGGGGCACCGGGGAGCTGTTTTTT.